This entry lists 6 T cell receptor beta chains sequenced from one sample in a study of T cell responses to AZD1222 COVID-19 vaccine. The method was immunoSEQ multiplex PCR; TCRdb's version includes in-frame clones alone and lacks a portion of them. The data hold about 99,000 clones, with 90% observed a single time. The starting material was peripheral blood, obtained on day 0 of AZD1222 vaccination. These receptors came from an adult in good health.

For the CDR3, the DNA is TGTGCCAGCAGCTTAGTTCGTCGGGAGTTCCGCGAGCAGTACTTC. It is translated as CASSLVRREFREQYF. This rearrangement joins TRBV11-2 to TRBJ2-7; perhaps TRBD2 as D (6 bases). The germline V gene has CDR1 SGHAT and CDR2 FQNNGV. There are 15 residues in the CDR3. Trimming cost V 1 base and J 6 bases, with 16 bases left between them.

The chain recombines TRBV25-1 with TRBJ1-2; D not resolved. This CDR3 region has 13 residues. The germline V and J ends were trimmed by 2 bases and 1 base, with 5 bases remaining between them. CDR1 and CDR2 from the germline V gene are MGHDK and SYGVNS. The CDR3 loop reads CASSELGNYGYTF. The CDR3 DNA follows: TGTGCCAGCAGTGAACTGGGTAACTATGGCTACACCTTC.

This chain connects TRBV6-2 or TRBV6-3 to TRBJ2-3, with D tentatively TRBD2 (5 bases). CDR3 size: 15 residues. Between the trimmed V and J ends, which lost 5 bases and 1 base, there was a span of 13 bases. Germline CDR1 is MNHEY and CDR2 is SVGEGT. CDR3 nucleotide sequence: TGTGCCAGCAGTCGAGGGTCTCCGGGCACAGATACGCAGTATTTT. This translates into CASSRGSPGTDTQYF.

The chain joins TRBV6-4 to TRBJ2-1, with D unresolved. Germline V gives CDR1 MRHNA, CDR2 SNTAGT. V was shortened by 0 bases and J by 4 bases, with 13 bases between the two germline ends. The length of the CDR3 is 16 residues. In DNA, the CDR3 is TGTGCCAGCAGTGACTCCCCGGACGGCCAGTACAATGAGCAGTTCTTC. Translation gives CASSDSPDGQYNEQFF.

This clone has just one count. The DNA of the CDR3 is TGTGCCAGCAGCCCCTCCCCACAAGGCTATGGCTACACCTTC. Protein: CASSPSPQGYGYTF. This chain uses TRBV7-2 with TRBJ1-2; D unresolved. V shed 5 bases and J shed 4 bases, with 14 bases lying between them. This CDR3 region has 14 residues. The germline gives CDR1 SGHTA, CDR2 FQGNSA. Together with reference TRBV7-2 and TRBJ1-2, the CDR3 gives the full variable domain: GAGVSQSPSNKVTEKGKDVELRCDPISGHTALYWYRQSLGQGLEFLIYFQGNSAPDKSGLPSDRFSAERTGGSVSTLTIQRTQQEDSAVYLCASSPSPQGYGYTFGSGTRLTVV.

V and J are TRBV29-1 and TRBJ1-3; no clear D. There are 11 residues in the CDR3. The V gene's germline CDR1 is SQVTM and CDR2 ANQGSEA. The germline V and J ends were trimmed by 2 bases and 9 bases, with 8 bases remaining between them. The CDR3 is CSVEKATTIYF. DNA of the CDR3: TGCAGCGTTGAAAAGGCCACCACCATATATTTT.